This T cell receptor (beta chain) is from a study of T-cell memory formation after mild COVID-19. Study at large: TCR clusters mostly belonged to single donors.

Whole-study results and caveats: A second wave expanding day 15 to 37 was CD4+-biased; contracting clones were balanced.

The CDR3 contains 18 residues. Germline CDR1 SGHTA, CDR2 FQGTGA. Trimming cost V 1 base and J 7 bases; bases outside gene matches: 15. TCRdb processed the 5' RACE reads anew with MiXCR; each CDR3 protein has one entry. This table holds approximately 500,000 distinct CDR3 sequences, approximately 23% found once. As concerns this clonotype: Its antigen remains unidentified.

The sample comprised PBMCs or a T cell subset sorted from them (not recorded which). The sequence was obtained from an adult woman who had mild COVID-19 (a few samples of this study predate the infection). Cell type and time point are not known. V is TRBV7-3 and J is TRBJ2-1, with 8 positions matching TRBD2. The CDR3 loop reads CASSLNPRASGFQNEQFF. The CDR3 nucleotides read TGTGCCAGCAGCTTAAATCCCAGGGCTAGCGGGTTCCAAAATGAGCAGTTCTTC.